The 28 T cell receptor beta chains presented below share a single source sample, sequenced in a study of STAT5B mutations in CD4+ large granular lymphocyte leukemia. Assay: immunoSEQ multiplex PCR; the TCRdb copy retains only in-frame clones and omits some. The table lists 30,000 or so clones, around four fifths of them singletons. The sample comprised CD4+ T cells from blood buffy coats. The receptor source for this set is a human donor in good health.

This sequence joins TRBV5-6 and TRBJ1-5; D not resolved. This CDR3 region has 16 residues. Germline V gene sequence: CDR1 SGHDT, CDR2 YYEEEE. V lost 0 bases to trimming and J lost 2 bases, with 12 bases between them. CDR3 DNA sequence: TGTGCCAGCAGCTTGGCTCGGGGTGGAGGCAATCAGCCCCAGCATTTT. Amino acids: CASSLARGGGNQPQHF.

The V and J genes are TRBV27 and TRBJ2-1, with 15 bases aligning to TRBD2. CDR1 and CDR2 (germline): MNHEY, SMNVEV (reference sequence). The junction had 7 bases not matched to a gene; V was cut back by 6 bases and J by 1 base. The CDR3 has 18 amino acids. This chain's CDR3 is CASRGLAGGGLSYNEQFF. The CDR3, as DNA: TGTGCCAGCAGGGGACTAGCGGGGGGTGGGTTATCCTACAATGAGCAGTTCTTC.

The V and J genes are TRBV11-2 and TRBJ1-1, with 9 bases lining up with TRBD1. The CDR3 has 18 residues. Germline V gene data show CDR1 as SGHAT and CDR2 as FQNNGV. V dropped 4 bases and J dropped 4; count of bases not matched to a gene: 16. Here the CDR3 reads CASSSRTGQGRGTTEAFF. CDR3 nucleotides: TGTGCCAGCAGCTCCAGGACGGGACAGGGAAGGGGGACCACTGAAGCTTTCTTT.

The chain is built from TRBV27 and TRBJ2-7; D might be TRBD1 or TRBD2, each matching 5 bases. The V end was cut by 2 bases, the J end by 0 bases, with 11 bases between. The CDR3 contains 15 residues. Per the germline V gene, CDR1 is MNHEY and CDR2 is SMNVEV (reference sequence). The CDR3 loop reads CASSLIWDGSYEQYF. CDR3 DNA: TGTGCCAGCAGTTTAATTTGGGACGGCTCCTACGAGCAGTACTTC.

The gene calls are TRBV23-1 and TRBJ2-3; D call uncertain. TRBV23-1 is an open reading frame whose function is uncertain. The CDR3 contains 16 residues. V lost 1 base and J 1 base, leaving 12 bases between the germline ends. The CDR3 sequence: CASSQFSGFGTDTQYF. In nucleotides, the CDR3 is TGCGCCAGCAGTCAATTCTCCGGGTTCGGCACAGATACGCAGTATTTT.

This clone has a handful of counts. V and J are TRBV5-4 and TRBJ2-7; D remains unclear. The germline V and J ends were trimmed by 0 bases and 6 bases, with 10 bases remaining between them. Germline V gives CDR1 SGHNT, CDR2 YYREEE (reference sequence). The CDR3 contains 13 residues. The CDR3 loop reads CASSLAGKGEQYF. The CDR3 DNA follows: TGTGCCAGCAGCTTGGCCGGTAAGGGCGAGCAGTACTTC.

The rearrangement joins TRBV5-1 to TRBJ2-3; D perhaps matches TRBD2 (5 bases). Trimming took 3 bases from V and 3 from J, leaving 11 bases between them. Germline V gene data show CDR1 as SGHRS and CDR2 as YFSETQ. The length of the CDR3 is 14 residues. For the CDR3, the DNA is TGCGCCAGCAGCTGGAGGACGGCAACAGATACGCAGTATTTT. The encoded protein is CASSWRTATDTQYF.

The chain recombines TRBV14 with TRBJ1-2; D is undetermined. The CDR3 is made up of 12 amino acids. Per the germline V gene, CDR1 is SGHDN and CDR2 is FVKESK. Trimming took 4 bases from V and 5 from J, leaving 8 bases between them. CDR3 coding DNA: TGTGCCAGCAGCCCTACACCGTATGGCTACACCTTC. Amino acids: CASSPTPYGYTF.

V and J are TRBV4-1 and TRBJ2-1; a possible D gene is TRBD2 (6 bases). The CDR3 sequence is 15 residues long. Germline CDR1 and CDR2: MGHRA and YSYEKL. Trimming stripped 1 base from V and 4 bases from J, with 11 bases between. The CDR3 here is CASSQAQRVYNEQFF. The CDR3 nucleotides are TGCGCCAGCAGCCAAGCCCAGCGGGTTTACAATGAGCAGTTCTTC.

The chain carries TRBV19 and TRBJ2-3, with D possibly TRBD1 on 6 matching bases. There are 14 residues in the CDR3. Trimming took off 2 bases at V and 3 bases at J, with 9 bases between the two ends. Germline CDR1 and CDR2: LNHDA and SQIVND (reference sequence). Here the CDR3 DNA reads TGTGCCAGTAGTATACAGGGGAATACAGATACGCAGTATTTT. This encodes CASSIQGNTDTQYF.

Only one count was recorded for this clone. The chain combines TRBV7-2 with TRBJ2-7; D possibly corresponds to TRBD2 (7 bases). The CDR3 covers 14 residues. Trimming stripped 6 bases from V and 5 bases from J, with 17 bases between. CDR1 is SGHTA and CDR2 is FQGNSA in the germline V gene. CDR3 sequence: CASRQGGGIDEQYF. CDR3 in DNA: TGTGCCAGCAGACAGGGAGGGGGGATAGACGAGCAGTACTTC.

The chain is built from TRBV19 and TRBJ2-5; 10 bases are a match to TRBD2. From germline, CDR1 is LNHDA and CDR2 SQIVND (reference sequence). With 4 bases clipped from V and 4 bases from J, the junction kept 6 bases outside the gene matches. The CDR3 extends over 15 amino acids. The CDR3 protein is CASSKSGRARETQYF. The CDR3 DNA sequence: TGTGCCAGTAGTAAGAGCGGGAGGGCCCGAGAGACCCAGTACTTC.

The V call is TRBV4-3, the J call TRBJ2-1; no clear D gene. The CDR3 contains 15 residues. Germline CDR1 and CDR2: LGHNA and YSLEER. V lost 0 bases and J 6 bases, leaving 12 bases between the germline ends. This CDR3 reads CASSQDWRASNEQFF. CDR3 DNA sequence: TGCGCCAGCAGCCAAGATTGGCGTGCAAGCAATGAGCAGTTCTTC.

This clone was seen a single time. The chain joins TRBV5-1 to TRBJ2-5, with D unclear. This CDR3 spans 11 amino acids. The germline V gene has CDR1 SGHRS and CDR2 YFSETQ. Trimming took off 5 bases at V and 4 bases at J, with 6 bases between the two ends. The CDR3 here is CASREAETQYF. DNA of the CDR3: TGCGCCAGCAGAGAAGCAGAGACCCAGTACTTC.

The chain recombines TRBV30 with TRBJ1-5; D is uncertain. Per germline, CDR1 GTSNPN and CDR2 SVGIG (reference sequence). The ends were cut back, 0 bases at V and 4 bases at J, with 10 bases in the middle. The CDR3 has 14 amino acids. The CDR3 spells CAWSVGALNQPQHF. CDR3 nucleotide sequence: TGTGCCTGGAGTGTAGGAGCCTTAAATCAGCCCCAGCATTTT.

V usage is TRBV6-1 and J usage is TRBJ2-7; TRBD1 agrees at 10 bases. Germline V lookup: CDR1 MNHNS, CDR2 SASEGT. Trimming cost V 6 bases and J 7 bases; bases outside gene matches: 9. The CDR3 is 14 amino acids. CDR3 region: CASRAPGQGMEQYF. In nucleotides, the CDR3 is TGTGCCAGCAGGGCACCGGGACAGGGGATGGAGCAGTACTTC.

J is TRBJ2-1 and V is TRBV7-2; 10 bases are a match to TRBD2. The CDR3 consists of 15 residues. Losses at the gene ends were 3 bases for V and 3 bases for J; bases not matched to a gene: 2. CDR1 is SGHTA, CDR2 FQGNSA, per germline. Here the CDR3 DNA reads TGTGCCAGCAGCTTTAGGACTAGCGGCTACAATGAGCAGTTCTTC. Amino acids: CASSFRTSGYNEQFF.

The V call is TRBV23-1, the J call TRBJ1-4; no reliable D call. TRBV23-1 is an ORF; its function is uncertain. V lost 4 bases and J lost 0, with 15 bases in between. The CDR3 runs to 17 residues. The CDR3 loop is CASSRTDTFSTNEKLFF. CDR3 DNA: TGCGCCAGCAGTCGTACAGATACGTTTTCAACTAATGAAAAACTGTTTTTT.

The chain uses TRBV6-5 and TRBJ1-5; TRBD1 is a possible D gene (5 bases). Per the germline V gene, CDR1 is MNHEY and CDR2 is SVGAGI. CDR3 size: 14 residues. Trimming pared 0 bases from V and 5 bases from J, leaving 8 bases between. The DNA for the CDR3 is TGTGCCAGCAGTTACTCGGCGACAGATCAGCCCCAGCATTTT. This translates into CASSYSATDQPQHF.

CDR3 sequence: CASSSQGAGANVLTF. The CDR3 nucleotides are TGCGCCAGCAGCTCTCAGGGGGCTGGGGCCAACGTCCTGACTTTC. The genes are TRBV5-1 and TRBJ2-6; 7 nucleotides match TRBD1. After removal of 3 bases from V and 2 bases from J, the junction contained 2 bases not matched to a gene. CDR1 is SGHRS and CDR2 is YFSETQ in the germline V gene. This CDR3 comprises 15 residues.

J is TRBJ2-5 and V is TRBV4-2; D not certain. Trimming took 4 bases from V and 3 from J, leaving 12 bases between them. CDR3 length: 14 amino acids. Germline V gives CDR1 LGHNA, CDR2 YNFKEQ. The CDR3 sequence is CASSPSPTEETQYF. CDR3 DNA sequence: TGTGCCAGCAGCCCCTCCCCGACGGAAGAGACCCAGTACTTC.

The V and J genes are TRBV11-2 and TRBJ2-2; TRBD2 matches 13 bases. The germline V gene has CDR1 SGHAT and CDR2 FQNNGV. With V trimmed by 5 bases and J by 3 bases, 9 bases remained unmatched. The CDR3 loop spans 18 amino acids. The CDR3 here is CASSRTSGSTIDTGELFF. CDR3 DNA: TGTGCCAGCAGCAGGACTAGCGGGAGCACCATCGACACCGGGGAGCTGTTTTTT. The complete variable domain, with remaining parts taken from reference TRBV11-2 and TRBJ2-2, reads EAGVAQSPRYKIIEKRQSVAFWCNPISGHATLYWYQQILGQGPKLLIQFQNNGVVDDSQLPKDRFSAERLKGVDSTLKIQPAKLEDSAVYLCASSRTSGSTIDTGELFFGEGSRLTVL.

The chain couples TRBV9 to TRBJ1-5, with D unresolved. This CDR3 contains 14 residues. Per germline, CDR1 SGDLS and CDR2 YYNGEE. Trimming cost V 0 bases and J 0 bases, with 4 bases left between them. Written as DNA, the CDR3 is TGTGCCAGCAGCGTAGTAGATAGCAATCAGCCCCAGCATTTT. As protein: CASSVVDSNQPQHF.

This chain links TRBV11-2 with TRBJ2-1; 14 positions agree with TRBD2. This CDR3 is built from 19 residues. Germline V CDR1 and CDR2: SGHAT, FQNNGV. Trimming at V came to 4 bases and at J to 3 bases, leaving 11 bases not matched to a gene. The CDR3 DNA reads as TGTGCCAGCAGCTCCCGACTAGCGGGAGGGGGGCCCATCTACAATGAGCAGTTCTTC. Residues: CASSSRLAGGGPIYNEQFF.

The CDR3 protein is CASRLAGEETQYF. CDR3 sequence (DNA): TGTGCCAGCAGACTAGCGGGGGAAGAGACCCAGTACTTC. The chain has TRBV7-9 and TRBJ2-5; 11 bases match TRBD2. Germline loops: CDR1 SEHNR, CDR2 FQNEAQ (reference sequence). The J segment lost 3 bases and the V segment lost 6 bases, leaving 0 bases of the junction unmatched. CDR3 length: 13 residues. The full variable domain, completed using reference TRBV7-9 and TRBJ2-5, is DTGVSQNPRHKITKRGQNVTFRCDPISEHNRLYWYRQTLGQGPEFLTYFQNEAQLEKSRLLSDRFSAERPKGSFSTLEIQRTEQGDSAMYLCASRLAGEETQYFGPGTRLLVL.

This clone came up once. This chain uses TRBV19 with TRBJ2-2, with D possibly matching TRBD2 (6 bases). The CDR3 covers 14 residues. From germline, CDR1 is LNHDA and CDR2 SQIVND (reference sequence). Trimming took 7 bases from V and 6 from J, leaving 15 bases between them. The DNA for the CDR3 is TGTGCCAGTACCTTTACTGGACTATCCGGGGAGCTGTTTTTT. This gives the protein CASTFTGLSGELFF.

The rearrangement uses TRBV5-4 and TRBJ2-7, with 10 bases lining up with TRBD2. The CDR3 length is 19 residues. The ends lost 4 bases at V and 5 bases at J; junction bases unmatched: 21. CDR1 is SGHNT, CDR2 YYREEE, per germline (reference sequence). The CDR3 DNA reads TGTGCCAGCAGCCCTCCGGGACGGCCAAAGGCTAGCGGGAGAAACGAGCAGTACTTC. Protein: CASSPPGRPKASGRNEQYF.

The chain employs TRBV7-2 and TRBJ1-1; D perhaps matches TRBD1 (5 bases). The CDR3 spans 15 residues. V gave up 2 bases and J gave up 1 base, with 11 bases separating them. Germline assignment: CDR1 SGHTA and CDR2 FQGNSA. CDR3 bases: TGTGCCAGCAGCTTAAACTTCAGGGCGAACACTGAAGCTTTCTTT. Amino acid sequence: CASSLNFRANTEAFF.